This paragraph covers one T cell receptor (beta chain) sequence. Its antigen is unknown. The data were obtained in a study of T cell responses to AZD1222 COVID-19 vaccine. Study observations and caveats: A mostly white British donor set with more females was recruited, and clonal diversity was possibly underestimated. Per reports, nearly half of all spike-specific TCRs target regions that are unmutated in variants.

Produced via immunoSEQ multiplex PCR; TCRdb's table is partial and in-frame only. The data hold fewer than 130,000 clones, with 87% observed a single time. This CDR3 is 14 amino acids long. Trimming pared 2 bases from V and 0 bases from J, leaving 8 bases between. Germline V lookup: CDR1 SGHDT, CDR2 YYEEEE. The chain has TRBV5-6 and TRBJ1-1, with no clear D. The source material was peripheral blood, sampled on day 0 of AZD1222 vaccination. This TCR derives from an adult in good health. The CDR3 nucleotides read TGTGCCAGCAGCTTAGGTGGGATGAACACTGAAGCTTTCTTT. Translated, it gives CASSLGGMNTEAFF. Variable domain in full (rest from reference TRBV5-6 and TRBJ1-1): DAGVTQSPTHLIKTRGQQVTLRCSPKSGHDTVSWYQQALGQGPQFIFQYYEEEERQRGNFPDRFSGHQFPNYSSELNVNALLLGDSALYLCASSLGGMNTEAFFGQGTRLTVV.